The T cell receptor (beta chain) under discussion was sequenced for a study of shared clonotypes between healthy human individuals. The CDR3 totals 16 residues. V lost 2 bases to trimming and J lost 2 bases; unmatched junction nucleotides: 5. The germline gives CDR1 MNHEY, CDR2 SVGAGI. The table came from immunoSEQ multiplex PCR; TCRdb's copy has only in-frame clones and leaves some out. The sample shows about 2 million clones, about 95% of them seen only once. Naive CD8 cells, CD45RO-negative and positively selected for CCR7, excluded terminally differentiated effector memory CD45RA+ cells. The chain couples TRBV6-5 to TRBJ2-7, with TRBD1 matching over 11 bases. The receptor comes from a man aged 18 to 29 in good health. Sequencing was performed on naive CD8+ T cells sorted from blood. CDR3 loop: CASSYTGTGGTYEQYF. The CDR3 DNA reads as TGTGCCAGCAGTTACACCGGGACAGGGGGTACCTACGAGCAGTACTTC.